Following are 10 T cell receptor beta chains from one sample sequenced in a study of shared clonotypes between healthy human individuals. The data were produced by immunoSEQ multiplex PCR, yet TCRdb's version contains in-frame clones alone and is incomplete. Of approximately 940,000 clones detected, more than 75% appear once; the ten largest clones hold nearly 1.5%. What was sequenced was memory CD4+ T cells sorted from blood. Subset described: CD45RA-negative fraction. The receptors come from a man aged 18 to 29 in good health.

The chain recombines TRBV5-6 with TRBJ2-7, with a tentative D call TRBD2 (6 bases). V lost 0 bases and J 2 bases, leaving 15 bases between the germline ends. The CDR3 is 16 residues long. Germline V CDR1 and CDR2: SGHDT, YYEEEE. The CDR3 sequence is CASSLAFGRETYEQYF. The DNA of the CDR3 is TGTGCCAGCAGCTTGGCCTTCGGGAGAGAAACCTACGAGCAGTACTTC.

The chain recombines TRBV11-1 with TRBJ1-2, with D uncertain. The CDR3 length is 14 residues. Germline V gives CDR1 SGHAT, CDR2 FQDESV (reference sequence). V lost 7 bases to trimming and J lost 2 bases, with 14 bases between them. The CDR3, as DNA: TGTGCCAGCACCCACCCGGGTGGGAACTATGGCTACACCTTC. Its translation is CASTHPGGNYGYTF.

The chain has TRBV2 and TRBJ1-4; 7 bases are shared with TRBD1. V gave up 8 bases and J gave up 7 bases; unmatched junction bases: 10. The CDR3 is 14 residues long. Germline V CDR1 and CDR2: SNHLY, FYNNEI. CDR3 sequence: CASLVAGGGEKLFF. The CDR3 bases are TGTGCCAGCTTAGTCGCAGGGGGAGGTGAAAAACTGTTTTTT.

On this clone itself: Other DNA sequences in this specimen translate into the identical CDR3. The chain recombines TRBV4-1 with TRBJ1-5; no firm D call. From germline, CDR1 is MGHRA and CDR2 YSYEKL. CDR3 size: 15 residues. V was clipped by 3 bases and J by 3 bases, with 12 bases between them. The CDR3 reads CASSQGQGSNQPQHF. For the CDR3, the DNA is TGCGCCAGCAGCCAGGGTCAAGGGTCCAATCAGCCCCAGCATTTT.

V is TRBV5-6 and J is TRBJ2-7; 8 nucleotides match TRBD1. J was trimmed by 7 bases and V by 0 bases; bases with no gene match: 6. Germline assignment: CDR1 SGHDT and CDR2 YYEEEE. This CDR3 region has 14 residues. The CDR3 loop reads CASSLVQGAEEQYF. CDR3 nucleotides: TGTGCCAGCAGCTTGGTTCAGGGGGCAGAAGAGCAGTACTTC.

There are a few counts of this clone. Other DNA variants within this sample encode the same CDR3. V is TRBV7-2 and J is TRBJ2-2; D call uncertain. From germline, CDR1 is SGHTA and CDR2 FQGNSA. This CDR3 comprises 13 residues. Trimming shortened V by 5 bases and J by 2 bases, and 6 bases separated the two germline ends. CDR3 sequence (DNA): TGTGCCAGCAGCACGGCAAACACCGGGGAGCTGTTTTTT. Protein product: CASSTANTGELFF.

Here the CDR3 reads CASSLLQNTEAFF. The CDR3 nucleotides are TGTGCCAGCTCCCTTCTCCAGAACACTGAAGCTTTCTTT. V is TRBV18 and J is TRBJ1-1; no clear D gene. Trimming removed 6 bases from V and 1 base from J, with 9 bases in between. Germline V gene data show CDR1 as KGHSH and CDR2 as LQKENI. The CDR3 runs 13 residues.

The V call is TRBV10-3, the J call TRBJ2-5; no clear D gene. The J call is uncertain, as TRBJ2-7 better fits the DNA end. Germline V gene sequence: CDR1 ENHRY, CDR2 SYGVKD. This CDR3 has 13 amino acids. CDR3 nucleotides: TGTGCCATCACCAAAGGAGACGGAAGCGAGCAGTACTTC. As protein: CAITKGDGSEQYF.

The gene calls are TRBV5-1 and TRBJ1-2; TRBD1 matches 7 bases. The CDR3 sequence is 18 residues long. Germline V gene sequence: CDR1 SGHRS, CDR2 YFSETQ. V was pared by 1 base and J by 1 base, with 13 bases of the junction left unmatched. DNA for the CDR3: TGCGCCAGCAGCTTGTGGGGCGGACAGGATACCGTTAACTATGGCTACACCTTC. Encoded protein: CASSLWGGQDTVNYGYTF.

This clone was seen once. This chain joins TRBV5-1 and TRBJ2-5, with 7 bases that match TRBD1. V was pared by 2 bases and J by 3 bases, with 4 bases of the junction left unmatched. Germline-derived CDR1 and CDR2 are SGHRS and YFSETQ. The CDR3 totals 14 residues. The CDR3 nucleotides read TGCGCCAGCAGCTTAACAGGGGTCGAAGAGACCCAGTACTTC. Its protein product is CASSLTGVEETQYF.